Each of the 17 T cell receptor beta chains below was sequenced from the same sample in a study of graft-versus-host responses after intestinal transplantation. The protocol was immunoSEQ multiplex PCR, while the TCRdb copy is restricted to in-frame clones and leaves out a portion. The sample includes under 140,000 clones, 93% of them seen just once. No antigen has been identified for these receptors. Sequenced material: unstimulated CD8+ T cells sorted from spleen or lymph node cells, taken before intestinal transplant. The source is a human donor who received an intestinal transplant.

This rearrangement joins TRBV19 to TRBJ1-4; 9 bases fit TRBD1. This CDR3 region has 14 residues. Trimming at V came to 4 bases and at J to 8 bases, leaving 5 bases not matched to a gene. The germline V gene has CDR1 LNHDA and CDR2 SQIVND (reference sequence). CDR3 sequence (DNA): TGTGCCAGTAGTACCTGGACAGGGGAAGAAAAACTGTTTTTT. This gives the protein CASSTWTGEEKLFF.

This chain links TRBV9 with TRBJ2-5; D is uncertain. Germline V gene lookup returns CDR1 SGDLS and CDR2 YYNGEE. This CDR3 comprises 15 residues. Trimming took off 0 bases at V and 1 base at J, with 10 bases between the two ends. The CDR3 here is CASSVDLSVQETQYF. CDR3 coding DNA: TGTGCCAGCAGCGTAGACCTCAGCGTCCAAGAGACCCAGTACTTC. The variable domain in full, with the rest retrieved from reference TRBV9 and TRBJ2-5, is DSGVTQTPKHLITATGQRVTLRCSPRSGDLSVYWYQQSLDQGLQFLIQYYNGEERAKGNILERFSAQQFPDLHSELNLSSLELGDSALYFCASSVDLSVQETQYFGPGTRLLVL.

The chain combines TRBV5-3 with TRBJ2-5, with 14 bases matching TRBD2. TRBV5-3 is noted as an ORF with a role that remains uncertain. V gave up 4 bases and J gave up 3 bases; unmatched junction bases: 5. The CDR3 extends over 16 amino acids. In DNA, the CDR3 is TGTGCCAGAAGCCTCCAGACTAGCGGGAGGGAAGAGACCCAGTACTTC. This encodes CARSLQTSGREETQYF.

This chain joins TRBV4-1 and TRBJ1-1; tentative D call: TRBD1 (5 bases). CDR3 length: 13 amino acids. Germline V gives CDR1 MGHRA, CDR2 YSYEKL. V gave up 6 bases and J gave up 1 base, with 9 bases separating them. The CDR3, as DNA: TGCGCCAGCAGGTTGGGGCGGAACACTGAAGCTTTCTTT. Amino acid sequence: CASRLGRNTEAFF.

The V call is TRBV7-9, the J call TRBJ2-3; maybe TRBD2 (5 bases). CDR1 and CDR2 from the germline V gene are SEHNR and FQNEAQ (reference sequence). Trimming took 2 bases from V and 6 from J, leaving 12 bases between them. The length of the CDR3 is 14 residues. Here the CDR3 DNA reads TGTGCCAGCAGCTTATCTTCGGGATGGGATACGCAGTATTTT. This sequence encodes CASSLSSGWDTQYF.

V gene TRBV7-8 combines with J gene TRBJ1-1; 8 nucleotides match TRBD1. Germline CDR1 is SGHVS and CDR2 is FQNEAQ. V was pared by 6 bases and J by 0 bases, with 12 bases of the junction left unmatched. CDR3 length: 17 amino acids. Here the CDR3 DNA reads TGTGCCAGCAGGCCATGGGGCAGGGGGCCCCTGAACACTGAAGCTTTCTTT. Translating gives CASRPWGRGPLNTEAFF.

The chain joins TRBV10-3 to TRBJ2-5, with 8 nucleotides matching TRBD1. Germline V CDR1 and CDR2: ENHRY, SYGVKD. This CDR3 is 14 amino acids long. V lost 6 bases and J lost 1; bases outside the gene matches: 4. As DNA, the CDR3 is TGTGCCATCAGGGGAGACAGGGGCCAAGAGACCCAGTACTTC. Amino acid sequence: CAIRGDRGQETQYF.

The V and J genes are TRBV7-8 and TRBJ2-1; D is ambiguous. The CDR3 spans 12 residues. V lost 11 bases to trimming and J lost 5 bases, with 13 bases between them. From germline, CDR1 is SGHVS and CDR2 FQNEAQ. The CDR3: CALLGIHNEQFF. The CDR3 DNA reads TGTGCCCTACTGGGGATCCACAATGAGCAGTTCTTC. Full variable domain (missing parts from reference TRBV7-8 and TRBJ2-1): GAGVSQSPRYKVAKRGQDVALRCDPISGHVSLFWYQQALGQGPEFLTYFQNEAQLDKSGLPSDRFFAERPEGSVSTLKIQRTQQEDSAVYLCALLGIHNEQFFGPGTRLTVL.

This clone was found once. The gene calls are TRBV7-8 and TRBJ2-7, with unresolved D. CDR1 is SGHVS and CDR2 is FQNEAQ in the germline V gene. There are 12 residues in the CDR3. V was cut by 3 bases and J by 2 bases, with 5 bases left in between. This chain's CDR3 is CASSLGTYEQYF. The CDR3 DNA reads as TGTGCCAGCAGCTTGGGGACCTACGAGCAGTACTTC.

V is TRBV5-1 and J is TRBJ1-4, with D possibly TRBD1 on 5 matching bases. The germline CDR1 and CDR2 sequences are SGHRS and YFSETQ. Trimming took 4 bases from V and 0 from J, leaving 10 bases between them. The CDR3 totals 15 residues. CDR3 sequence reads: CASSTQGATNEKLFF. In nucleotides, the CDR3 is TGCGCCAGCAGCACCCAGGGAGCAACTAATGAAAAACTGTTTTTT.

V gene TRBV4-1 combines with J gene TRBJ1-5, with 11 positions matching TRBD1. The length of the CDR3 is 17 residues. The V segment lost 5 bases and the J segment 4 bases; nucleotides outside the gene matches: 10. Germline V gene data show CDR1 as MGHRA and CDR2 as YSYEKL. The CDR3 region is CASSSTAGTGGNQPQHF. DNA for the CDR3: TGCGCCAGCAGCTCCACAGCCGGGACAGGGGGAAATCAGCCCCAGCATTTT.

The V call is TRBV2, the J call TRBJ1-1; D is ambiguous. Germline V gives CDR1 SNHLY, CDR2 FYNNEI. V gave up 4 bases and J gave up 7 bases, with 10 bases separating them. The CDR3 extends over 12 amino acids. The CDR3 sequence is CASSVSKGEAFF. In nucleotides, the CDR3 is TGTGCCAGCAGTGTTAGTAAAGGTGAAGCTTTCTTT.

V gene TRBV6-5 combines with J gene TRBJ1-5; perhaps TRBD1 as D (5 bases). Germline-derived CDR1 and CDR2 are MNHEY and SVGAGI. CDR3 length: 13 residues. Trimming pared 6 bases from V and 6 bases from J, leaving 12 bases between. The CDR3 sequence is CASRAHTGQPQHF. The CDR3 nucleotides are TGTGCCAGCAGGGCCCATACAGGTCAGCCCCAGCATTTT.

V and J are TRBV19 and TRBJ1-2; no reliable D call. The CDR3 is 13 residues long. V lost 1 base and J lost 8, with 11 bases in between. The V gene's germline CDR1 is LNHDA and CDR2 SQIVND (reference sequence). The CDR3 spells CASSIGTREGYTF. DNA of the CDR3: TGTGCCAGTAGTATAGGGACCCGGGAAGGCTACACCTTC.

The chain couples TRBV7-9 to TRBJ2-1; D is uncertain. There are 15 residues in the CDR3. CDR1 and CDR2 (germline): SEHNR, FQNEAQ (reference sequence). V lost 1 base and J lost 7, with 14 bases in between. As DNA, the CDR3 is TGTGCCAGCAGCTTAGTGTCGCTCGGTGGGAATGAGCAGTTCTTC. Translation: CASSLVSLGGNEQFF.

J is TRBJ2-7 and V is TRBV11-2, with 8 bases fitting TRBD2. Germline loops: CDR1 SGHAT, CDR2 FQNNGV. CDR3 size: 17 residues. The trim removed 5 bases at V and 1 base at J, leaving 13 bases unmatched. This CDR3 is CASSPRPREGRSYEQYF. The CDR3 coding sequence is TGTGCCAGCAGCCCCCGCCCCCGGGAGGGCCGGTCCTACGAGCAGTACTTC.

The chain combines TRBV6-1 with TRBJ1-5, with 7 positions matching TRBD1. After removal of 0 bases from V and 7 bases from J, the junction contained 6 bases not matched to a gene. This CDR3 spans 15 amino acids. CDR1 is MNHNS and CDR2 is SASEGT in the germline V gene. CDR3 sequence reads: CASSEADRAGQPQHF. For the CDR3, the DNA is TGTGCCAGCAGTGAAGCCGACAGGGCCGGGCAGCCCCAGCATTTT.